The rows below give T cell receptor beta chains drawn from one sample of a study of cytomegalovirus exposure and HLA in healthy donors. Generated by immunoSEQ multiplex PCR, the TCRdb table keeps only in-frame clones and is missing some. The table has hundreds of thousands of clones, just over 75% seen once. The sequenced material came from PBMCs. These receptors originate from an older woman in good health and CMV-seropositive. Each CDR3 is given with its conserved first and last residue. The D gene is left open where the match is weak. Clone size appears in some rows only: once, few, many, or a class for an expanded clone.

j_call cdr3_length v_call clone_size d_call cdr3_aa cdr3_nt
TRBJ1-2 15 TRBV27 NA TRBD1 CASRPQGAANYGYTF TGTGCCAGCAGACCCCAGGGGGCGGCTAACTATGGCTACACCTTC
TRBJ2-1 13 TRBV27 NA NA CAKRRSSYNEQFF TGTGCCAAGCGTCGGAGCTCCTACAATGAGCAGTTCTTC
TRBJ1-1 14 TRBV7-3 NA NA CASSSNGGGTEAFF TGTGCCAGCAGCTCAAATGGGGGGGGAACTGAAGCTTTCTTT
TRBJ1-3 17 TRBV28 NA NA CASSTHPGQGSGNTIYF TGTGCCAGCAGCACACACCCAGGGCAGGGATCTGGAAACACCATATATTTT
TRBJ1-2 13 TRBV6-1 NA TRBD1 CASALTGWGGYTF TGTGCCAGCGCCCTGACAGGGTGGGGTGGCTACACCTTC
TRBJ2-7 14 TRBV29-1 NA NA CSVVLRAGVYEQYF TGCAGCGTTGTACTTCGAGCGGGCGTCTACGAGCAGTACTTC
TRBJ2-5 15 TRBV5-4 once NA CASSLGTDPKRTQYF TGTGCCAGCAGCTTGGGGACAGACCCCAAGAGAACCCAGTACTTC
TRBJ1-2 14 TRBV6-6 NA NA CASSYTTVNYGYTF TGTGCCAGCAGTTACACGACAGTTAACTATGGCTACACCTTC
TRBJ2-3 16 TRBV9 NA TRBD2 CASSVSSGLAGDTQYF TGTGCCAGCAGCGTATCGTCGGGGCTAGCGGGGGATACGCAGTATTTT
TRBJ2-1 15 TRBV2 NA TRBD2 CASSTSGASYNEQFF TGTGCCAGCAGCACTAGCGGGGCCTCCTACAATGAGCAGTTCTTC
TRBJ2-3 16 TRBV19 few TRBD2 CASSIQLAGVEDTQYF TGTGCCAGTAGTATACAACTAGCGGGAGTGGAAGATACGCAGTATTTT
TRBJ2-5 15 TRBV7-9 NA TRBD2 CSSSSLAGGGETQYF TGTTCCAGCAGCTCATTAGCGGGAGGAGGGGAGACCCAGTACTTC
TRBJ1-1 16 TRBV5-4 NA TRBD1 CASSPKSTGVGTEAFF TGTGCCAGCAGCCCGAAATCGACAGGGGTGGGCACTGAAGCTTTCTTT
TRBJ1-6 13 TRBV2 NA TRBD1 CASSATGYPPLHF TGTGCCAGCAGTGCGACAGGGTATCCACCCCTCCACTTT
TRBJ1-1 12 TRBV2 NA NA CASMRENTEAFF TGTGCCAGCATGCGGGAGAACACTGAAGCTTTCTTT
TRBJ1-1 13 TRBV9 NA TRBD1 CASSAGQGGEAFF TGTGCCAGCAGCGCAGGACAGGGTGGTGAAGCTTTCTTT
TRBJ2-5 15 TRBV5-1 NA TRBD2 CASSSGLAAQETQYF TGCGCCAGCAGCTCGGGACTAGCGGCTCAAGAGACCCAGTACTTC
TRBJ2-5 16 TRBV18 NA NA CASSPPLLGGWETQYF TGTGCCAGCTCACCTCCGCTGTTGGGGGGATGGGAGACCCAGTACTTC
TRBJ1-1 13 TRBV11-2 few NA CASSRQRGVEAFF TGTGCCAGCAGTCGCCAGCGGGGGGTTGAAGCTTTCTTT
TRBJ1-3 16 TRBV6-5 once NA CASSYLSLYSGNTIYF TGTGCCAGCAGTTACTTATCCTTGTACTCTGGAAACACCATATATTTT
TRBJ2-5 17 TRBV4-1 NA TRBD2 CASSRGLAGRTQETQYF TGCGCCAGCAGCCGAGGACTAGCGGGGCGGACTCAAGAGACCCAGTACTTC
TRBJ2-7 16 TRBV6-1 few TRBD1 CASSEQRGTGPYEQYF TGTGCCAGCAGTGAACAACGTGGGACAGGGCCTTACGAGCAGTACTTC
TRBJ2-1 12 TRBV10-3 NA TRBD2 CAIRGRGDEQFF TGTGCCATCAGGGGGAGGGGTGATGAGCAGTTCTTC